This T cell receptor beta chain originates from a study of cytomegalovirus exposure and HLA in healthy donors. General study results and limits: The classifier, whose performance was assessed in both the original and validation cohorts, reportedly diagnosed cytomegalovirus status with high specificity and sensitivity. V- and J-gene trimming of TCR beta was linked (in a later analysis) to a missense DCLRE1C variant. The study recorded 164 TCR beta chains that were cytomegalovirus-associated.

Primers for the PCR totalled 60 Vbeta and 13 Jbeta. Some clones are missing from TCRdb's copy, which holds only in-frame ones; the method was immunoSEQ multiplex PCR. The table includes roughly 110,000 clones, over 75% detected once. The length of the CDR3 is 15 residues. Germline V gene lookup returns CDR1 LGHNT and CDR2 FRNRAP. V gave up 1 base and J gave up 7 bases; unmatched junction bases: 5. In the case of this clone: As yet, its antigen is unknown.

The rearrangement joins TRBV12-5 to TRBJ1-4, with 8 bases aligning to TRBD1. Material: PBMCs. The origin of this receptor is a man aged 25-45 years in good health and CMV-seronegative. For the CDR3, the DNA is TGTGCTAGTGGTTTGGCGGGCAGGGGGCCTGAAAAACTGTTTTTT. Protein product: CASGLAGRGPEKLFF.